Listed below are T cell receptor beta chains from one sample, sequenced in a study of shared clonotypes between healthy human individuals. Some clones are missing from TCRdb's copy, which holds only in-frame ones; the method was immunoSEQ multiplex PCR. The sample has 2 million to 3 million clones; approximately 90% are singletons. The specimen sequenced was naive CD4+ T cells sorted from blood. The receptors here all came from a man between 18 and 29 years old in good health. Each CDR3 is given with its conserved first and last residue. D genes are given only for firm matches. Size is omitted from some rows. Given values are once, few, many or a class for expanded clones.

V	size	J	D	CDR3	DNA
TRBV4-1	NA	TRBJ2-7	NA	CASSQGTQGVREQYF	TGCGCCAGCAGCCAAGGAACACAGGGAGTACGCGAGCAGTACTTC
TRBV11-3	NA	TRBJ1-5	TRBD1	CAVSRDRENQPQHF	TGTGCCGTTTCCCGGGACAGGGAGAATCAGCCCCAGCATTTT
TRBV9	NA	TRBJ2-1	NA	CASSRSGGTSYNEQFF	TGTGCCAGCTCCCGAAGTGGCGGGACCTCCTACAATGAGCAGTTCTTC
TRBV2	NA	TRBJ1-6	NA	CASSLGGEDSPLHF	TGTGCCAGCAGTCTTGGAGGGGAAGATTCACCCCTCCACTTT
TRBV7-9	NA	TRBJ2-3	TRBD2	CASSLTSGSTDTQYF	TGTGCCAGCAGCTTGACTAGCGGCTCCACAGATACGCAGTATTTT
TRBV6-5	NA	TRBJ2-6	TRBD1	CASSRGGPGANVLTF	TGTGCCAGCAGCAGAGGGGGCCCTGGGGCCAACGTCCTGACTTTC
TRBV7-8	NA	TRBJ2-3	NA	CASSPPSGSTDTQYF	TGTGCCAGCAGCCCGCCCAGCGGGAGCACAGATACGCAGTATTTT
TRBV6-6	NA	TRBJ1-4	NA	CASSYAEIGQRLFF	TGTGCCAGCAGTTACGCGGAAATTGGACAGAGACTGTTTTTT
TRBV11-2	NA	TRBJ1-2	NA	CASSSGAYGYTF	TGTGCCAGCAGCTCCGGGGCTTATGGCTACACCTTC
TRBV10-3	NA	TRBJ1-2	TRBD1	CAISIDREIYGYTF	TGTGCCATCAGTATAGACAGGGAAATCTATGGCTACACCTTC
TRBV4-1	NA	TRBJ2-2	TRBD1	CASSREIGTGTGELFF	TGCGCCAGCAGCCGAGAAATCGGGACAGGAACCGGGGAGCTGTTTTTT
TRBV28	NA	TRBJ1-4	NA	CASRGASKLREKLFF	TGTGCCAGCAGGGGGGCGAGTAAACTGCGTGAAAAACTGTTTTTT
TRBV27	NA	TRBJ1-1	TRBD1	CASSPRRDRFIEAFF	TGTGCCAGCAGTCCCCGGAGGGACAGGTTTATTGAAGCTTTCTTT
TRBV5-1	NA	TRBJ2-3	TRBD2	CASSLIKGLDTDTQYF	TGCGCCAGCAGCTTGATTAAGGGACTAGACACAGATACGCAGTATTTT
TRBV5-4	once	TRBJ2-3	NA	CASRPLGRGDADTQYF	TGTGCCAGCAGACCTTTAGGCAGGGGCGACGCAGATACGCAGTATTTT
TRBV5-5	NA	TRBJ2-1	NA	CASSPRWDNNEQFF	TGTGCCAGCAGCCCTCGGTGGGACAACAATGAGCAGTTCTTC
TRBV11-2	NA	TRBJ1-2	NA	CASSLYPTAHGYTF	TGTGCCAGCAGCTTATACCCGACGGCCCATGGCTACACCTTC
TRBV5-5	NA	TRBJ1-1	TRBD1	CASSKDRGRTEAFF	TGTGCCAGCAGCAAGGACAGGGGACGAACTGAAGCTTTCTTT
TRBV7-2	NA	TRBJ2-5	TRBD2	CASRLSGGSWETQYF	TGTGCCAGCAGGTTATCCGGGGGGAGCTGGGAGACCCAGTACTTC
TRBV27	NA	TRBJ2-3	TRBD2	CATPVGTSGSDTQYF	TGTGCCACCCCCGTCGGGACTAGCGGGAGTGATACGCAGTATTTT
TRBV10-3	NA	TRBJ2-7	NA	CAISESSGPGYEQYF	TGTGCCATCAGTGAGTCGTCGGGCCCAGGGTACGAGCAGTACTTC
TRBV11-2	NA	TRBJ2-5	NA	CASSAHRETQYF	TGTGCCAGCAGCGCCCACCGGGAGACCCAGTACTTC
TRBV6-1	NA	TRBJ2-7	NA	CASSPFRGEAYEQYF	TGTGCCAGCAGCCCTTTCAGGGGGGAGGCCTACGAGCAGTACTTC
TRBV19	NA	TRBJ1-5	TRBD1	CASSRTGENGNQPQHF	TGTGCCAGTAGTCGAACAGGGGAAAACGGCAATCAGCCCCAGCATTTT
TRBV4-1	NA	TRBJ1-4	NA	CASSQLGGSPEKLFF	TGCGCCAGCAGCCAACTCGGGGGGAGCCCAGAAAAACTGTTTTTT
TRBV6-6	few	TRBJ1-1	TRBD1	CASSPPGGHTEAFF	TGTGCCAGCAGCCCCCCAGGGGGTCACACTGAAGCTTTCTTT
TRBV20-1	once	TRBJ2-7	NA	CSASSGHEQYF	TGCAGTGCTAGTTCGGGTCACGAGCAGTACTTC
TRBV6-1	NA	TRBJ2-1	NA	CASSEVRRNEQFF	TGTGCCAGCAGTGAAGTTAGAAGGAATGAGCAGTTCTTC
TRBV5-8	NA	TRBJ1-4	TRBD1	CASSSGQSATNEKLFF	TGTGCCAGCAGCTCGGGACAGTCAGCAACTAATGAAAAACTGTTTTTT
TRBV11-2	NA	TRBJ2-7	NA	CASSLTGLYEQYF	TGTGCCAGCAGCTTGACAGGTCTCTACGAGCAGTACTTC
TRBV27	NA	TRBJ2-3	TRBD2	CASSLLGLAGGDTQYF	TGTGCCAGCAGTTTATTGGGGCTAGCGGGGGGAGATACGCAGTATTTT
TRBV7-3	NA	TRBJ2-1	NA	CASSPVADSYNEQFF	TGTGCCAGCAGCCCCGTAGCGGACTCCTACAATGAGCAGTTCTTC
TRBV6-1	NA	TRBJ1-5	NA	CATRGGGGAQHF	TGTGCCACCAGAGGGGGTGGGGGAGCCCAGCATTTT
TRBV6-1	NA	TRBJ1-1	NA	CASSEAGRYTEAFF	TGTGCCAGCAGTGAAGCCGGGAGGTACACTGAAGCTTTCTTT